Each of the 27 T cell receptor beta chains below was sequenced from the same sample in a study of blood T cell repertoires in COVID-19. Assay used: immunoSEQ multiplex PCR; TCRdb lists only in-frame clones, some missing. This table has 400,000 or so clones, around nine tenths appearing once. Sequencing was carried out using peripheral blood. The receptor source for this set is a man between 18 and 29 years old with COVID-19, enrolled during active disease.

The V call is TRBV3-1 (or the pseudogene TRBV3-2), the J call TRBJ2-7; 7 bases align to TRBD1. This CDR3 has 12 amino acids. Trimming cost V 6 bases and J 7 bases; bases outside gene matches: 6. Germline V gene lookup returns CDR1 LGHDT and CDR2 YNNKEL (reference sequence). Here the CDR3 reads CASSSTGTEQYF. The CDR3, as DNA: TGTGCCAGCAGTTCGACAGGGACGGAGCAGTACTTC.

The chain recombines TRBV6-5 with TRBJ1-1; 12 bases match TRBD1. This CDR3 is built from 15 residues. The germline gives CDR1 MNHEY, CDR2 SVGAGI. V was pared by 6 bases and J by 5 bases, with 7 bases of the junction left unmatched. CDR3 loop: CASRPGQGADTEAFF. In DNA form, the CDR3 reads TGTGCCAGCAGACCGGGACAGGGGGCGGATACTGAAGCTTTCTTT.

V and J are TRBV6-5 and TRBJ1-1; tentative D call: TRBD1 (6 bases). Germline V gene sequence: CDR1 MNHEY, CDR2 SVGAGI. V shed 2 bases and J shed 7 bases, with 11 bases lying between them. CDR3 length equals 13 residues. The CDR3 loop reads CASSYGQGNEAFF. The CDR3 nucleotides are TGTGCCAGCAGTTACGGGCAGGGGAATGAAGCTTTCTTT.

The chain joins TRBV27 to TRBJ2-2; 7 bases agree with TRBD2. The CDR3 covers 14 residues. Per germline, CDR1 MNHEY and CDR2 SMNVEV (reference sequence). V lost 1 base to trimming and J lost 6 bases; unmatched junction nucleotides: 2. DNA of the CDR3: TGTGCCAGCAGTTTATGGGGGGGGTCCGGGGAGCTGTTTTTT. This sequence encodes CASSLWGGSGELFF.

The J gene is TRBJ2-5, the V gene TRBV9, with 7 bases lining up with TRBD2. CDR3 length: 15 residues. With 4 bases clipped from V and 1 base from J, the junction kept 7 bases outside the gene matches. The V gene's germline CDR1 is SGDLS and CDR2 YYNGEE. The CDR3 nucleotides are TGTGCCAGCAGCCCACCTAGCGGCCCCCAAGAGACCCAGTACTTC. Translating it yields CASSPPSGPQETQYF.

The J gene is TRBJ2-1, the V gene TRBV10-3; 7 bases are shared with TRBD2. CDR3 length: 16 amino acids. The J segment lost 4 bases and the V segment lost 8 bases, leaving 14 bases of the junction unmatched. Germline assignment: CDR1 ENHRY and CDR2 SYGVKD. The CDR3 spells CAISPGMGLLYNEQFF. As DNA, the CDR3 is TGTGCCATCTCTCCGGGCATGGGACTACTATACAATGAGCAGTTCTTC.

This chain uses TRBV6-5 with TRBJ2-5, with D possibly being TRBD1 (7 bases). This CDR3 is 14 amino acids long. CDR1 is MNHEY, CDR2 SVGAGI, per germline. V lost 2 bases to trimming and J lost 5 bases, with 12 bases between them. CDR3 in DNA: TGTGCCAGCAGTTACCAATCAGGGGGGGAGACCCAGTACTTC. This encodes CASSYQSGGETQYF.

The J gene is TRBJ1-1, the V gene TRBV19, with D maybe TRBD1 (6 bases). The CDR3 has 14 amino acids. Germline V gene data show CDR1 as LNHDA and CDR2 as SQIVND (reference sequence). V lost 5 bases to trimming and J lost 4 bases, with 14 bases between them. CDR3 sequence: CASSYRERGTEAFF. The CDR3 nucleotides are TGTGCCAGTAGTTACAGGGAGAGGGGCACTGAAGCTTTCTTT.

V is TRBV2 and J is TRBJ1-2; D uncertain. The CDR3 contains 13 residues. Per germline, CDR1 SNHLY and CDR2 FYNNEI. Trimming took 4 bases from V and 1 from J, leaving 7 bases between them. The CDR3 loop reads CASSVRNNYGYTF. CDR3 nucleotide sequence: TGTGCCAGCAGTGTGCGGAATAACTATGGCTACACCTTC.

The V gene is TRBV5-5, the J gene TRBJ1-1; 8 bases are shared with TRBD1. Unmatched junction bases numbered 9, after V lost 4 bases and J lost 1 base. Germline lookup yields CDR1 SGHKS and CDR2 YYEKEE (reference sequence). This CDR3 region has 16 residues. The CDR3 is CASSPQGGLGNTEAFF. The CDR3 DNA reads as TGTGCCAGCAGCCCACAGGGGGGCTTGGGGAACACTGAAGCTTTCTTT.

The chain is built from TRBV27 and TRBJ2-2, with D unresolved. Germline V lookup: CDR1 MNHEY, CDR2 SMNVEV (reference sequence). CDR3 length equals 12 residues. Trimming cost V 6 bases and J 6 bases, with 8 bases left between them. In DNA form, the CDR3 reads TGTGCCAGCAGGCTCACTCCCGGGGAGCTGTTTTTT. Translation gives CASRLTPGELFF.

The chain couples TRBV12-3 or TRBV12-4 to TRBJ2-2; D gene uncertain. The CDR3 spans 11 residues. Trimming removed 6 bases at V and 6 bases at J, with 5 bases between. The CDR3 region is CASRYAGELFF. In nucleotides, the CDR3 is TGTGCCAGCAGATATGCCGGGGAGCTGTTTTTT.

The gene calls are TRBV19 and TRBJ1-1; 7 bases map to TRBD1. The CDR3 has 13 residues. From germline, CDR1 is LNHDA and CDR2 SQIVND (reference sequence). V was clipped by 8 bases and J by 1 base; unmatched bases: 4. The CDR3 nucleotides are TGTGCCAGTTCGGACAGGAGGAACACTGAAGCTTTCTTT. Protein sequence: CASSDRRNTEAFF.

The chain joins TRBV27 to TRBJ1-3; 7 positions agree with TRBD1. The length of the CDR3 is 14 residues. Unmatched junction bases numbered 6, after V lost 6 bases and J lost 4 bases. The germline CDR1 and CDR2 sequences are MNHEY and SMNVEV (reference sequence). The CDR3 sequence: CASRAPGQGNTIYF. CDR3 nucleotide sequence: TGTGCCAGCAGGGCACCGGGACAGGGAAACACCATATATTTT.

The V call is TRBV5-1, the J call TRBJ2-5; 9 bases are a match to TRBD1. The V gene end was trimmed by 0 bases and the J gene end by 1 base; junction bases not matched to a gene: 7. Germline V CDR1 and CDR2: SGHRS, YFSETQ. The CDR3 is 17 residues long. The CDR3 DNA reads as TGCGCCAGCAGCTTGGGAGTCACAGGGGGCTCCCAAGAGACCCAGTACTTC. Translated: CASSLGVTGGSQETQYF. Variable domain in full (rest from reference TRBV5-1 and TRBJ2-5): KAGVTQTPRYLIKTRGQQVTLSCSPISGHRSVSWYQQTPGQGLQFLFEYFSETQRNKGNFPGRFSGRQFSNSRSEMNVSTLELGDSALYLCASSLGVTGGSQETQYFGPGTRLLVL.

V gene TRBV3-1 (or the pseudogene TRBV3-2) combines with J gene TRBJ2-1; 12 bases line up with TRBD2. From germline, CDR1 is LGHDT and CDR2 YNNKEL (reference sequence). Trimming removed 4 bases from V and 2 bases from J; junction bases left unmatched: 6. The CDR3 sequence is 17 residues long. The CDR3 is CASSPILAGGPYNEQFF. In nucleotides, the CDR3 is TGTGCCAGCAGCCCGATCCTAGCGGGGGGGCCCTACAATGAGCAGTTCTTC.

The rearrangement uses TRBV7-9 and TRBJ2-1; 10 bases are a match to TRBD2. The CDR3 runs to 15 residues. Germline-derived CDR1 and CDR2 are SEHNR and FQNEAQ (reference sequence). The ends lost 5 bases at V and 10 bases at J; junction bases unmatched: 11. The CDR3 is CASSQWTSGAQEQFF. For the CDR3, the DNA is TGTGCCAGCAGCCAGTGGACTAGCGGAGCTCAGGAGCAGTTCTTC.

The rearrangement links TRBV24-1 to TRBJ2-1, with D perhaps TRBD1 (6 bases). This CDR3 contains 15 residues. With 1 base removed from V and 4 bases from J, the gap between germline ends came to 10 bases. CDR1 and CDR2 from the germline V gene are KGHDR and SFDVKD. The DNA of the CDR3 is TGTGCCACCAGTGATTTCCCAGGGGAGTACAATGAGCAGTTCTTC. Protein product: CATSDFPGEYNEQFF.

About this clone: This same CDR3 is encoded by further DNA sequences in the sample. This sequence joins TRBV11-3 and TRBJ2-3, with 9 positions matching TRBD2. The germline V gene has CDR1 SGHNT and CDR2 YENEEA. V shed 4 bases and J 1 base; nucleotides not matched to a gene: 0. CDR3 size: 14 residues. CDR3 sequence (DNA): TGTGCCAGCAGCTCTAGCGGGGGCACAGATACGCAGTATTTT. Its protein product is CASSSSGGTDTQYF. Supplemented by reference TRBV11-3 and TRBJ2-3, the full variable domain reads EAGVVQSPRYKIIEKKQPVAFWCNPISGHNTLYWYLQNLGQGPELLIRYENEEAVDDSQLPKDRFSAERLKGVDSTLKIQPAELGDSAVYLCASSSSGGTDTQYFGPGTRLTVL.

This chain uses TRBV15 with TRBJ2-2, with D possibly TRBD1 on 5 matching bases. Trimming cost V 4 bases and J 6 bases, with 12 bases left between them. Germline assignment: CDR1 LNHNV and CDR2 YYDKDF (reference sequence). The CDR3 length is 14 residues. The CDR3 nucleotides read TGTGCCACCAGCATGACAGTTCAGGCCGGGGAGCTGTTTTTT. Amino acid sequence: CATSMTVQAGELFF. Filled out from reference TRBV15 and TRBJ2-2, the complete variable domain reads DAMVIQNPRYQVTQFGKPVTLSCSQTLNHNVMYWYQQKSSQAPKLLFHYYDKDFNNEADTPDNFQSRRPNTSFCFLDIRSPGLGDTAMYLCATSMTVQAGELFFGEGSRLTVL.

The CDR3 DNA is TGCGCCAGCAGCTTGGTCGGGACAGCGTATCCCGAGCAGTACTTC. This gives the protein CASSLVGTAYPEQYF. This rearrangement joins TRBV5-1 to TRBJ2-7; 7 bases match TRBD1. The V and J ends lost 0 bases and 6 bases, in that order; junction bases with no gene match: 9. The CDR3 has 15 amino acids. The germline CDR1 and CDR2 sequences are SGHRS and YFSETQ.

The rearrangement uses TRBV13 and TRBJ2-2, with D hard to call. With 8 bases removed from V and 1 base from J, the gap between germline ends came to 8 bases. Germline CDR1 reads PRHDT; CDR2 reads FYEKMQ (reference sequence). The CDR3 contains 13 residues. The CDR3 spells CASSRQNTGELFF. Written as DNA, the CDR3 is TGTGCCAGCTCAAGACAGAACACCGGGGAGCTGTTTTTT.

For this clone: The sample has other DNA sequences that encode this CDR3 too. The chain carries TRBV18 and TRBJ2-3; a possible D gene is TRBD1 (5 bases). The germline gives CDR1 KGHSH, CDR2 LQKENI. Trimming took off 3 bases at V and 1 base at J, with 5 bases between the two ends. This CDR3 is 13 amino acids long. The CDR3 DNA sequence: TGTGCCAGCTCACCGACAGGCACAGATACGCAGTATTTT. It yields the protein CASSPTGTDTQYF.

This clone was seen only once. This chain connects TRBV7-9 to TRBJ2-5; tentative D call: TRBD1 (6 bases). V gave up 5 bases and J gave up 5 bases, with 12 bases separating them. This CDR3 region has 13 residues. From germline, CDR1 is SEHNR and CDR2 FQNEAQ (reference sequence). The CDR3 region has the DNA TGTGCCAGCAGCCCTACTAGGGGGGAGACCCAGTACTTC. It encodes CASSPTRGETQYF.

The CDR3 DNA is TGTGCCAGCAGCCCGGTCCTAGCGGGAGGGGAGCAGTTCTTC. Its translation: CASSPVLAGGEQFF. The rearrangement links TRBV11-2 to TRBJ2-1; TRBD2 agrees at 12 bases. The V and J ends lost 5 bases and 10 bases, in that order; junction bases with no gene match: 6. This CDR3 contains 14 residues. Germline loops: CDR1 SGHAT, CDR2 FQNNGV.

The chain employs TRBV30 and TRBJ1-5; TRBD1 agrees at 10 bases. The germline CDR1 and CDR2 sequences are GTSNPN and SVGIG (reference sequence). This CDR3 has 16 amino acids. V dropped 1 base and J dropped 2; count of bases not matched to a gene: 5. CDR3 in amino acids: CAWSEGQGIGNQPQHF. Here the CDR3 DNA reads TGTGCCTGGAGTGAGGGACAGGGGATTGGCAATCAGCCCCAGCATTTT.

This chain joins TRBV7-5 and TRBJ2-5; TRBD2 is taken as the D call from the table, unchecked against the DNA. TRBV7-5 is a listed pseudogene. The CDR3 runs 12 residues. The CDR3 is CVRRDCQETQYF. CDR3 bases: TGTGTCAGAAGGGACTGCCAAGAGACCCAGTACTTC.